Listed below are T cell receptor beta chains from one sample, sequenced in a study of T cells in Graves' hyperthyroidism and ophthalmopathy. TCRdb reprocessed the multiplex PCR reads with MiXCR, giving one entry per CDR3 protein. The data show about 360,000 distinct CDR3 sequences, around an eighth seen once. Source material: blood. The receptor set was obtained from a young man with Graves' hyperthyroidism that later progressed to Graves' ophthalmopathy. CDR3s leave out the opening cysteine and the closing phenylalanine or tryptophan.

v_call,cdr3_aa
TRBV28,ASRGGMGTTNYGYT
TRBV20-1,SARDWTSGVQETQY
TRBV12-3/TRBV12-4,ASSFQGAYETQY
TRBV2,ARARGLNTEAF
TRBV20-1,SAPPTRLSYNEQF
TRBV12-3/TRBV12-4,ASRNSNQPQH
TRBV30,AWSVPYNYGYT
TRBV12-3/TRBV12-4,ASSFVGLETQY
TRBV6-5,ASSYDRNSPLH
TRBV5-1,ASSLGVQETTDTQY
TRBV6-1,ASRGGENTEAF
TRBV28,ASSFNGQAGQPQH
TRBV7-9,ASSLTGTDSNQPQH
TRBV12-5,ASAGVGETQY
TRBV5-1,ASSLAGLGGARVTEAF